The T cell receptor (beta chain) under discussion was sequenced for a study of metastatic and nonmetastatic thyroid tumors. About the study: Across peripheral blood and tumor or nodule tissue samples taken from malignant and benign thyroid patients, the repertoires were compared with one another.

TCRdb redid the clone calls on the PCR reads using MiXCR. There are around 28,000 clones in the sample; less than 4% occur only once, and under 4% lies in the top ten. Germline V gene lookup returns CDR1 MGHDK and CDR2 SYGVNS. The CDR3 totals 13 residues. Every patient was untreated before thyroid surgery. This clone showed up just a few times. One end of the junction is discordant with germline, which a read error may explain. The source is a male donor with papillary thyroid cancer or a benign thyroid nodule (not recorded which). Some clones in this sample may be carry-over from other donors' samples. The chain links TRBV25-1 to TRBJ1-2; possibly TRBD1 for D (5 bases). The sample was blood. The CDR3 loop reads CASSTGLVYFYTF. CDR3 sequence (DNA): TGTGCTAGCAGTACAGGCCTCGTCTATTTCTACACCTTC.